These T cell receptor beta chains were read from a single sample in a study of early T cells in non-severe SARS-CoV-2 infection. TCRdb called the 5' RACE reads again in MiXCR, with one record for every CDR3 protein. Found here are approximately 70,000 distinct CDR3 sequences, roughly 12% of them singletons; the top ten hold around 2.9%. The input for sequencing was whole blood, taken at baseline. Source of these receptors: an adult who was a healthcare worker with PCR-confirmed SARS-CoV-2 infection or an uninfected control (not recorded which). Both conserved end residues are part of each CDR3. Fields, in order: V gene, clone size, D gene, J gene, CDR3 protein, CDR3 DNA. D genes are given only for firm matches. Clone size is shown for a subset of rows, as once, few, many or a class of expanded clone.

v_call: TRBV4-1
clone_size: -
d_call: TRBD2
j_call: TRBJ2-7
cdr3_aa: CASNQVGGRETGQYF
cdr3_nt: TGCGCCAGCAACCAAGTAGGAGGGCGGGAGACCGGGCAGTACTTC

v_call: TRBV7-9
clone_size: few
d_call: TRBD1
j_call: TRBJ2-4
cdr3_aa: CASSYTGDAKNIQYF
cdr3_nt: TGTGCCAGCAGCTACACAGGGGATGCCAAAAACATTCAGTACTTC

v_call: TRBV4-3
clone_size: -
d_call: -
j_call: TRBJ2-6
cdr3_aa: CASSQGTGLISGANVLTF
cdr3_nt: TGCGCCAGCAGCCAGGGTACCGGACTTATCTCTGGGGCCAACGTCCTGACTTTC

v_call: TRBV11-2
clone_size: many
d_call: -
j_call: TRBJ2-1
cdr3_aa: CASSSWWAEQFF
cdr3_nt: TGTGCCAGCAGCTCTTGGTGGGCTGAGCAGTTCTTC

v_call: TRBV7-8
clone_size: -
d_call: -
j_call: TRBJ2-7
cdr3_aa: CASSPRTSSGEQYF
cdr3_nt: TGTGCCAGCAGCCCCCGGACATCTTCGGGCGAGCAGTACTTC

v_call: TRBV20-1
clone_size: many
d_call: -
j_call: TRBJ1-6
cdr3_aa: CSAREAGTYNSPLHF
cdr3_nt: TGCAGTGCTAGGGAAGCCGGGACGTACAATTCACCCCTCCACTTT

v_call: TRBV13
clone_size: many
d_call: TRBD2
j_call: TRBJ2-3
cdr3_aa: CASKLAGSNTQYF
cdr3_nt: TGTGCCAGCAAACTAGCGGGTTCAAATACGCAGTATTTT

v_call: TRBV20-1
clone_size: many
d_call: -
j_call: TRBJ2-5
cdr3_aa: CSARGLETQYF
cdr3_nt: TGCAGTGCTAGGGGGCTTGAGACCCAGTACTTC

v_call: TRBV18
clone_size: many
d_call: TRBD1
j_call: TRBJ2-7
cdr3_aa: CASSNPGQGSYEQYF
cdr3_nt: TGTGCCAGCTCAAATCCGGGACAGGGCTCCTACGAGCAGTACTTC

v_call: TRBV2
clone_size: -
d_call: -
j_call: TRBJ2-7
cdr3_aa: CASSKLGSYEQYF
cdr3_nt: TGTGCCAGCAGTAAACTGGGGTCTTACGAGCAGTACTTC

v_call: TRBV7-6
clone_size: many
d_call: TRBD1
j_call: TRBJ2-2
cdr3_aa: CASSLGATGTNTGELFF
cdr3_nt: TGTGCCAGCAGCTTAGGGGCGACAGGGACGAACACCGGGGAGCTGTTTTTT

v_call: TRBV6-5
clone_size: many
d_call: -
j_call: TRBJ1-2
cdr3_aa: CASSYSGGQHYGYTF
cdr3_nt: TGTGCCAGCAGTTACTCTGGAGGACAGCACTATGGCTACACCTTC

v_call: TRBV25-1
clone_size: many
d_call: -
j_call: TRBJ2-1
cdr3_aa: CASSAREQFF
cdr3_nt: TGTGCCAGCAGTGCTAGGGAGCAGTTCTTC

v_call: TRBV11-3
clone_size: many
d_call: -
j_call: TRBJ2-5
cdr3_aa: CASSPGWVRGETQYF
cdr3_nt: TGTGCCAGCAGCCCCGGTTGGGTTCGGGGAGAGACCCAGTACTTC

v_call: TRBV9
clone_size: -
d_call: -
j_call: TRBJ1-2
cdr3_aa: CASSTSNYGYTF
cdr3_nt: TGTGCCAGCAGCACGTCTAACTATGGCTACACCTTC

v_call: TRBV11-1
clone_size: -
d_call: TRBD1
j_call: TRBJ1-6
cdr3_aa: CASSLGTGSNSPLHF
cdr3_nt: TGTGCCAGCAGCTTAGGGACAGGATCTAATTCACCCCTCCACTTT

v_call: TRBV12-3/TRBV12-4
clone_size: -
d_call: -
j_call: TRBJ2-3
cdr3_aa: CASSLVATDTQYF
cdr3_nt: TGTGCCAGCAGTTTGGTCGCGACAGATACGCAGTATTTT

v_call: TRBV5-5
clone_size: many
d_call: TRBD1
j_call: TRBJ1-6
cdr3_aa: CASSLQRRQGASSPLHF
cdr3_nt: TGTGCCAGCAGCCTCCAACGTCGACAGGGGGCGAGTTCACCCCTCCACTTT

v_call: TRBV12-3/TRBV12-4
clone_size: many
d_call: -
j_call: TRBJ2-3
cdr3_aa: CASSFGGEPYF
cdr3_nt: TGTGCCAGCAGTTTCGGAGGGGAGCCGTATTTT

v_call: TRBV2
clone_size: -
d_call: -
j_call: TRBJ2-7
cdr3_aa: CASRTDSYEQYF
cdr3_nt: TGTGCCAGCAGGACGGACTCCTACGAGCAGTACTTC

v_call: TRBV12-3/TRBV12-4
clone_size: -
d_call: TRBD2
j_call: TRBJ2-1
cdr3_aa: CASRGLAGQGNEQFF
cdr3_nt: TGTGCCAGCAGGGGACTAGCGGGGCAGGGCAATGAGCAGTTCTTC

v_call: TRBV18
clone_size: many
d_call: -
j_call: TRBJ2-5
cdr3_aa: CASSEQETQYF
cdr3_nt: TGTGCCAGCTCAGAACAAGAGACCCAGTACTTC

v_call: TRBV14
clone_size: few
d_call: TRBD1
j_call: TRBJ2-7
cdr3_aa: CASSHPTGTGDYEQYF
cdr3_nt: TGTGCCAGCAGCCATCCGACCGGGACAGGGGACTACGAGCAGTACTTC

v_call: TRBV10-2
clone_size: few
d_call: -
j_call: TRBJ2-7
cdr3_aa: CASSPDGREQYF
cdr3_nt: TGCGCCAGCAGTCCGGATGGACGCGAGCAGTACTTC

v_call: TRBV5-1
clone_size: few
d_call: -
j_call: TRBJ1-4
cdr3_aa: CASKGDSNEKLFF
cdr3_nt: TGCGCCAGCAAGGGGGATTCTAATGAAAAACTGTTTTTT

v_call: TRBV10-2
clone_size: few
d_call: TRBD1
j_call: TRBJ1-6
cdr3_aa: CASRDRGNSPLHF
cdr3_nt: TGCGCCAGCCGGGACAGGGGAAATTCACCCCTCCACTTT

v_call: TRBV5-1
clone_size: -
d_call: -
j_call: TRBJ2-1
cdr3_aa: CASRTAVVPNNEQFF
cdr3_nt: TGCGCCAGCAGAACGGCGGTAGTCCCCAATAATGAGCAGTTCTTC

v_call: TRBV6-1
clone_size: few
d_call: -
j_call: TRBJ1-5
cdr3_aa: CASRPEQGHQPQHF
cdr3_nt: TGTGCCAGCAGACCTGAACAGGGACATCAGCCCCAGCATTTT

v_call: TRBV12-3/TRBV12-4
clone_size: -
d_call: -
j_call: TRBJ2-1
cdr3_aa: CASTPFSGYSYNEQFF
cdr3_nt: TGTGCCAGCACTCCATTCTCAGGGTACTCCTACAATGAGCAGTTCTTC

v_call: TRBV25-1
clone_size: -
d_call: -
j_call: TRBJ1-2
cdr3_aa: CASSEYSRTGYTF
cdr3_nt: TGTGCCAGCAGTGAATACTCACGGACTGGCTACACCTTC

v_call: TRBV3-1
clone_size: -
d_call: -
j_call: TRBJ1-4
cdr3_aa: CASSQDPRAISEKLFF
cdr3_nt: TGTGCCAGCAGCCAAGATCCGAGGGCAATAAGCGAAAAACTGTTTTTT

v_call: TRBV12-3/TRBV12-4
clone_size: -
d_call: -
j_call: TRBJ1-1
cdr3_aa: CASSFIEGATEAFF
cdr3_nt: TGTGCCAGCAGTTTTATAGAGGGTGCCACTGAAGCTTTCTTT

v_call: TRBV21-1
clone_size: -
d_call: -
j_call: TRBJ1-2
cdr3_aa: CASSNLRLFLGYGYTF
cdr3_nt: TGTGCCAGCAGCAATCTTCGGCTCTTCCTGGGCTATGGCTACACCTTC

v_call: TRBV7-9
clone_size: -
d_call: -
j_call: TRBJ2-3
cdr3_aa: CASSFDTDTQYF
cdr3_nt: TGTGCCAGCAGCTTTGACACAGATACGCAGTATTTT

v_call: TRBV27
clone_size: few
d_call: -
j_call: TRBJ1-1
cdr3_aa: CASSNLQVSLAEAFF
cdr3_nt: TGTGCCAGCAGCAACCTACAGGTTTCACTTGCTGAAGCTTTCTTT

v_call: TRBV27
clone_size: -
d_call: -
j_call: TRBJ1-6
cdr3_aa: CASSLIQQGSPLHF
cdr3_nt: TGTGCCAGCAGTTTAATCCAACAGGGTTCACCCCTCCACTTT

v_call: TRBV29-1
clone_size: few
d_call: -
j_call: TRBJ2-5
cdr3_aa: CSVRHLPVETQYF
cdr3_nt: TGCAGCGTCCGACATCTCCCTGTGGAGACCCAGTACTTC

v_call: TRBV9
clone_size: -
d_call: -
j_call: TRBJ2-3
cdr3_aa: CASSSRGGDTQYF
cdr3_nt: TGTGCCAGCAGCAGCCGGGGCGGGGACACGCAGTATTTT

v_call: TRBV25-1
clone_size: many
d_call: TRBD1
j_call: TRBJ1-4
cdr3_aa: CASSEQGVGKLFF
cdr3_nt: TGTGCCAGCAGTGAACAGGGGGTGGGAAAACTGTTTTTT

v_call: TRBV5-1
clone_size: -
d_call: TRBD2
j_call: TRBJ2-3
cdr3_aa: CASSIVFGLAATDTQYF
cdr3_nt: TGCGCCAGCAGCATAGTATTTGGACTAGCGGCCACAGATACGCAGTATTTT

v_call: TRBV25-1
clone_size: many
d_call: TRBD1
j_call: TRBJ1-2
cdr3_aa: CASSRTGRNYGYTF
cdr3_nt: TGTGCCAGCAGCAGGACAGGGAGGAACTATGGCTACACCTTC

v_call: TRBV29-1
clone_size: few
d_call: -
j_call: TRBJ2-5
cdr3_aa: CSVVGEETQYF
cdr3_nt: TGCAGCGTTGTGGGCGAGGAGACCCAGTACTTC

v_call: TRBV7-2
clone_size: -
d_call: -
j_call: TRBJ2-5
cdr3_aa: CASSFSIGVQETQYF
cdr3_nt: TGTGCCAGCAGCTTCTCGATCGGTGTGCAAGAGACCCAGTACTTC

v_call: TRBV2
clone_size: -
d_call: -
j_call: TRBJ1-6
cdr3_aa: CASSRTENSPLHF
cdr3_nt: TGTGCCAGCAGTAGGACGGAGAATTCACCCCTCCACTTT

v_call: TRBV6-1
clone_size: many
d_call: -
j_call: TRBJ2-7
cdr3_aa: CASNEAFSSYEQYF
cdr3_nt: TGTGCCAGCAATGAAGCCTTTAGCTCCTACGAGCAGTACTTC

v_call: TRBV6-5
clone_size: few
d_call: TRBD2
j_call: TRBJ2-1
cdr3_aa: CASRIAGGSYNEQFF
cdr3_nt: TGTGCCAGCAGAATAGCGGGGGGCTCCTACAATGAGCAGTTCTTC

v_call: TRBV7-9
clone_size: few
d_call: -
j_call: TRBJ1-4
cdr3_aa: CASSLLGATNEKLFF
cdr3_nt: TGTGCCAGCAGCTTATTGGGGGCAACTAATGAAAAACTGTTTTTT

v_call: TRBV7-9
clone_size: many
d_call: -
j_call: TRBJ2-7
cdr3_aa: CASSLAAFKSPLSYEQYF
cdr3_nt: TGTGCCAGCAGCTTAGCGGCTTTTAAGAGTCCCCTCTCCTACGAGCAGTACTTC